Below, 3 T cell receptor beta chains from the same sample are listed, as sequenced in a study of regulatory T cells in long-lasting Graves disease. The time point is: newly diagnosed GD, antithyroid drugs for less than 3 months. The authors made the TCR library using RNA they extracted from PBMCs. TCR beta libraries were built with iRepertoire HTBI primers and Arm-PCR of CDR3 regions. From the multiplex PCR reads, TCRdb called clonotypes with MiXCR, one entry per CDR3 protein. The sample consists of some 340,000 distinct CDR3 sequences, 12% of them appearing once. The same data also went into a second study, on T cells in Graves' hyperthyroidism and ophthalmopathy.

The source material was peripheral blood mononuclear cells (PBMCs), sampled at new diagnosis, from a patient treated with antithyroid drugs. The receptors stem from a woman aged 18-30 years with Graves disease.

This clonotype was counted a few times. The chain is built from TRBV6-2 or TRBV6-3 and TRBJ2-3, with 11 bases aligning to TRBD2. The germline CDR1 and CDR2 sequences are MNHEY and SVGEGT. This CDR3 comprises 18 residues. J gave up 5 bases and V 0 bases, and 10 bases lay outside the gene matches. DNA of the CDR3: TGTGCCAGCAGTTACTCGATTACTAGCGGGGGTGGAAGAGATACGCAGTATTTT. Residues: CASSYSITSGGGRDTQYF.

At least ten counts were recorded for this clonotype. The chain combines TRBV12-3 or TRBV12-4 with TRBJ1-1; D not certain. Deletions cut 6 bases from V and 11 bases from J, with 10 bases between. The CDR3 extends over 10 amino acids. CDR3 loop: CASSQPSAFF. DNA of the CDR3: TGTGCCAGCAGCCAGCCTTCGGCTTTCTTT.

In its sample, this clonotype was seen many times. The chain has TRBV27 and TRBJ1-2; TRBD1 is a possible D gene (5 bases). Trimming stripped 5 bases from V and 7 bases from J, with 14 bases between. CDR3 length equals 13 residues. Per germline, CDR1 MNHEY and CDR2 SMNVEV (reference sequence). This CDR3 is CASSLPGGSGYTF. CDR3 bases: TGTGCCAGCAGTCTCCCCGGGGGATCTGGCTACACCTTC.